These 3 T cell receptor beta chains were sequenced from one sample in a study of human T cells and chemical hapten exposure. The time point denotes: healthy volunteer bleed at 2 weeks. Unfractionated whole blood was the source of the extracted total RNA. A single record per CDR3 protein comes from TCRdb applying MiXCR to the RACE reads. The sample gives about 130,000 distinct CDR3 sequences, around 8.3% of which show up once; 1.5% to 2% is in the top ten. Sequencing was performed on whole blood. The receptors originated from a male donor in good health. Some clones in this sample may be carry-over from other donors' samples.

This clonotype occurred a few times. V usage is TRBV4-3 and J usage is TRBJ2-3; TRBD2 aligns across 7 bases. CDR1 is LGHNA and CDR2 is YSLEER in the germline V gene. This CDR3 is 15 amino acids long. V trimming: 1 base; J trimming: 6 bases; junction bases outside the gene matches: 7. CDR3 region: CASSQGRGGGDTQYF. The CDR3 DNA reads as TGCGCCAGCAGCCAAGGTCGCGGGGGAGGTGATACGCAGTATTTT.

This chain links TRBV11-2 with TRBJ1-6; D uncertain. This CDR3 comprises 12 residues. Per the germline V gene, CDR1 is SGHAT and CDR2 is FQNNGV. Trimming stripped 10 bases from V and 7 bases from J, with 11 bases between. For the CDR3, the DNA is TGTGCCACCCGACCGGAAAATTCACCCCTCCACTTT. As protein: CATRPENSPLHF.

In its sample, this clonotype was seen many times. The chain carries TRBV7-2 and TRBJ1-3, with D uncertain. The CDR3 runs to 14 residues. Germline V CDR1 and CDR2: SGHTA, FQGNSA. V lost 6 bases and J 0 bases, leaving 9 bases between the germline ends. CDR3 amino acids: CASSPSLSGNTIYF. CDR3 coding DNA: TGTGCCAGCAGTCCTTCTCTCTCTGGAAACACCATATATTTT.